What follows are 3 T cell receptor beta chains derived from one specimen sequenced in a study of blood T cell repertoires in COVID-19. Assay: immunoSEQ multiplex PCR; the TCRdb copy retains only in-frame clones and omits some. The top ten clones hold about 5.6% of a sample with roughly 80,000 clones, 80% of them seen once. The source material was peripheral blood. These receptors all stem from a man between 60 and 70 years old with active or convalescent COVID-19.

A few counts support this clone. This sequence joins TRBV7-8 and TRBJ1-1; weak D call: TRBD1 (6 bases). V was pared by 5 bases and J by 7 bases, with 17 bases between. CDR3 length equals 14 residues. Germline V gene data show CDR1 as SGHVS and CDR2 as FQNEAQ. The CDR3 nucleotides read TGTGCCAGCAGCATGGGGGCTTTCCGGGGTGAAGCTTTCTTT. As protein: CASSMGAFRGEAFF.

This chain's CDR3 is CASSSGDRGGYYEQYF. The CDR3, as DNA: TGTGCCAGCAGTTCCGGGGACAGGGGGGGATACTACGAGCAGTACTTC. V and J are TRBV27 and TRBJ2-7; 11 nucleotides line up with TRBD1. The junction had 8 bases not matched to a gene; V was cut back by 4 bases and J by 3 bases. Germline V gene sequence: CDR1 MNHEY, CDR2 SMNVEV (reference sequence). This CDR3 contains 16 residues.

This chain uses TRBV5-4 with TRBJ1-2; 8 bases match TRBD1. The CDR3 is 13 amino acids. Germline-derived CDR1 and CDR2 are SGHNT and YYREEE (reference sequence). Trimming took 4 bases from V and 6 from J; bases not matched to a gene: 5. CDR3 amino acids: CASSVTGGNGYTF. The CDR3 nucleotides are TGTGCCAGCAGCGTTACAGGGGGGAATGGCTACACCTTC.